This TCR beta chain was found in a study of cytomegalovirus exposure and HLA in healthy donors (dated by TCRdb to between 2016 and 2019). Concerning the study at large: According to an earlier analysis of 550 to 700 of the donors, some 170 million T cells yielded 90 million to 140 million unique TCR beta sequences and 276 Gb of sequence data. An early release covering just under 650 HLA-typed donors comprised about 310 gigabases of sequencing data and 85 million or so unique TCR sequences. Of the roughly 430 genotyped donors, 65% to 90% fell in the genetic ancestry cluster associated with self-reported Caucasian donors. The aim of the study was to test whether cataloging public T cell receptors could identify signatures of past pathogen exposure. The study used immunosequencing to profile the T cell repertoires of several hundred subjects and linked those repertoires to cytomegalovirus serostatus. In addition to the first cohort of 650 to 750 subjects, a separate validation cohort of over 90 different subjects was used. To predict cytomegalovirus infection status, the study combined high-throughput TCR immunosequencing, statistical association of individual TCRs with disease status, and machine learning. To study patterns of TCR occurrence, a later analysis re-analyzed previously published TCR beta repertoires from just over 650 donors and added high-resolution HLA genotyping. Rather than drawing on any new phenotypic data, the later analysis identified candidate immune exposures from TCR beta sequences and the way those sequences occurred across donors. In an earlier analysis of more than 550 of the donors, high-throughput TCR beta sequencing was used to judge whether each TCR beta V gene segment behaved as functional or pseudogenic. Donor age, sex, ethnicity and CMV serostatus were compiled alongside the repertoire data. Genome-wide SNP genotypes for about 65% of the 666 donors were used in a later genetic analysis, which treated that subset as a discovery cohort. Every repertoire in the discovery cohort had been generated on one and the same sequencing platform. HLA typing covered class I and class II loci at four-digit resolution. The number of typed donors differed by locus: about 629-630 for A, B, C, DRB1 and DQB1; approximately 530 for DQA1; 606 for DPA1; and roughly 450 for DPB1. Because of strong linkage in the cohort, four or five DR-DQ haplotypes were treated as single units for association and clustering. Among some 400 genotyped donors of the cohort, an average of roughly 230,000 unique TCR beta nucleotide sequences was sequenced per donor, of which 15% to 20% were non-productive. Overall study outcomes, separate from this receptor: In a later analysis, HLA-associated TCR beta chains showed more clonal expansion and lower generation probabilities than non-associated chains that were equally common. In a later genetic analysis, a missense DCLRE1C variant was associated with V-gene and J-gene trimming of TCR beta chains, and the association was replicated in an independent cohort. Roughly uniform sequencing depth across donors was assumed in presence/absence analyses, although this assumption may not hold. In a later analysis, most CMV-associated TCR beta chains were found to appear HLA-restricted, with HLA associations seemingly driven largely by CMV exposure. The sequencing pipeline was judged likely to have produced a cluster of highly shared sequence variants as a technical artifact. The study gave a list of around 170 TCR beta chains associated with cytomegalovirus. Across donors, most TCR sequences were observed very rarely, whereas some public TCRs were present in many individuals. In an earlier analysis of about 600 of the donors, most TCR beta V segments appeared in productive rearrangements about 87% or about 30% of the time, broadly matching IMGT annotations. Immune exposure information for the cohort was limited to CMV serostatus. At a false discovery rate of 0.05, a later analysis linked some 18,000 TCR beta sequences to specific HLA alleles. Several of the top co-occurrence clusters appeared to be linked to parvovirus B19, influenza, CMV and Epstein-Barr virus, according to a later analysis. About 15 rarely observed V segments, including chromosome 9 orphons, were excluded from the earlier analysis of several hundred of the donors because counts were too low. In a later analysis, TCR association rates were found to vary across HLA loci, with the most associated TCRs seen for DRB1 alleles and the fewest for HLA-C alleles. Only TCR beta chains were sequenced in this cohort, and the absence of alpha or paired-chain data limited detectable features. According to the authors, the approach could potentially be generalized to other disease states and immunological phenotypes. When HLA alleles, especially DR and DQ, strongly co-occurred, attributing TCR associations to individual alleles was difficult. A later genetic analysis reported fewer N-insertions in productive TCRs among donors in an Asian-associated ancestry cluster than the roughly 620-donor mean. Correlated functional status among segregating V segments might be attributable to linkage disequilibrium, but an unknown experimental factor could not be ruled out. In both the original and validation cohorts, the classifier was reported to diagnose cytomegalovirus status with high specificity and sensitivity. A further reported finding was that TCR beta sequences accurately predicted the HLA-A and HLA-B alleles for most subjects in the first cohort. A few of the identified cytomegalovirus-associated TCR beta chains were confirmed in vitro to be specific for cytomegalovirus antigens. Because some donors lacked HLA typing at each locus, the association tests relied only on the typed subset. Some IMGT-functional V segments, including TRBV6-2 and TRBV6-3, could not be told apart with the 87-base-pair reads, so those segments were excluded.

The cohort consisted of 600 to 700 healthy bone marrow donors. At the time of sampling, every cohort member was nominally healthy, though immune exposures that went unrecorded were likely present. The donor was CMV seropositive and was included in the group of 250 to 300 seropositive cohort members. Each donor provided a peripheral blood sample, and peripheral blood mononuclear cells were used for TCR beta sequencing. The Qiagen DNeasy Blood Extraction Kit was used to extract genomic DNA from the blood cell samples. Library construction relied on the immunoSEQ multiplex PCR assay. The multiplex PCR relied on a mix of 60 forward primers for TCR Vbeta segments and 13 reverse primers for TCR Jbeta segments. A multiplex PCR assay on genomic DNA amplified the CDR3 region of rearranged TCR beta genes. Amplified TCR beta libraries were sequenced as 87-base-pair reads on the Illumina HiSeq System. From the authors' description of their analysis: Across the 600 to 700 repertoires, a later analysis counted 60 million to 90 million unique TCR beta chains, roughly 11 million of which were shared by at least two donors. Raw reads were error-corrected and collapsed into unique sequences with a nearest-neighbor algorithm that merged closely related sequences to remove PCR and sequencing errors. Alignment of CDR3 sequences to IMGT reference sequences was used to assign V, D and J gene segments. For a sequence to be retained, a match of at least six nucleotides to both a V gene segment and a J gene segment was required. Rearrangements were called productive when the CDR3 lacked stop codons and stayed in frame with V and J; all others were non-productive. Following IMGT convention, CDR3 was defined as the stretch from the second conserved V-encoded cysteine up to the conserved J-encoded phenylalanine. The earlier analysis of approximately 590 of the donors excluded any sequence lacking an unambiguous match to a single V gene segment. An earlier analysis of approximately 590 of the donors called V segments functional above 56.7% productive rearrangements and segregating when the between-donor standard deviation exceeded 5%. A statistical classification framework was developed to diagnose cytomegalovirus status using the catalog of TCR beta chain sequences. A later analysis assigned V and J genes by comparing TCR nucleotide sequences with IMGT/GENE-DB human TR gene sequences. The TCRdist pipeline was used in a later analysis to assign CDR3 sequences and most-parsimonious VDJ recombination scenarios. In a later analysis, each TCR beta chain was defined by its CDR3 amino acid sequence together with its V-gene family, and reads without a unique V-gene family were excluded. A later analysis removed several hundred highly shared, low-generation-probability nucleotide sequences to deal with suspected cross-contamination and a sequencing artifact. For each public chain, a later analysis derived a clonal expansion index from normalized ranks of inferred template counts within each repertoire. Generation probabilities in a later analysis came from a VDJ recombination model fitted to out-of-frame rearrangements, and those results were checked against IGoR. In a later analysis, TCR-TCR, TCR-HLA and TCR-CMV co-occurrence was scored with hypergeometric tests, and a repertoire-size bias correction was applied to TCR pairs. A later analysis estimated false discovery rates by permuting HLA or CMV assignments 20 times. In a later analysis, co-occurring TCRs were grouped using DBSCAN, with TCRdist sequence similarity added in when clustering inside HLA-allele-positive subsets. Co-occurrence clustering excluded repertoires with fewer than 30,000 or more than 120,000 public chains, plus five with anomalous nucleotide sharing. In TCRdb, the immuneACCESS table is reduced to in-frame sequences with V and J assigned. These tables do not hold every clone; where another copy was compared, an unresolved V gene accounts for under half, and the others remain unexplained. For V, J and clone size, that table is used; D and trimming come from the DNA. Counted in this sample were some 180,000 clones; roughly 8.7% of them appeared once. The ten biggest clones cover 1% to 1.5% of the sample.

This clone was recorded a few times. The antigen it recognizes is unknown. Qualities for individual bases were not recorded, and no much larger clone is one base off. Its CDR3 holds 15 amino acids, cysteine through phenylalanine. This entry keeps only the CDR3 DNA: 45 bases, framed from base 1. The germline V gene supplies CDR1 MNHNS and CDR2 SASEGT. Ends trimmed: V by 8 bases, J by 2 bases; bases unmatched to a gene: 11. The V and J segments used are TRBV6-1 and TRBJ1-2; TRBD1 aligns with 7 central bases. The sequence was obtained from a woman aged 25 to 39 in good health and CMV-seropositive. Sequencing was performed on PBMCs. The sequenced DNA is TGTGCCAGCCAAAATGGATTGGACAGGAACTATGGCTACACCTTC. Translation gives CASQNGLDRNYGYTF.